A single sample is the source of the 19 T cell receptor beta chains below, sequenced in a study of shared clonotypes between healthy human individuals (dated by TCRdb to 2018 to 2020). The library was prepared using the immunoSEQ multiplex PCR assay. In its TCRdb copy, this immuneACCESS table keeps in-frame sequences only and misses some clones. Where compared with another copy, unresolved V genes explain less than half of these, and the others have no known cause. The sample table lists about 590,000 clones, over 95% of them with a count of one. Approximately 0.1% of the sample is taken by the ten largest. CD8 naive samples were CD45RO-negative cells positively selected for CCR7, giving a CD45RA+CCR7+ population that excluded TemRA cells. The sequenced sample consisted of naive CD8+ T cells sorted from blood. The label giving this sample's cell subset or site can be read as: CD45RA+CCR7+. The source of these receptors is a woman in her 30s in good health.

The rearrangement joins TRBV13 to TRBJ2-1, with 11 bases aligning to TRBD2. Germline values: CDR1 PRHDT, CDR2 FYEKMQ (reference sequence). The trim removed 5 bases at V and 5 bases at J, leaving 8 bases unmatched. The CDR3 totals 16 residues. CDR3 residues: CASSGPGSGRDNEQFF. CDR3 sequence (DNA): TGTGCCAGCAGCGGTCCTGGTAGCGGGAGGGACAATGAGCAGTTCTTC.

V is TRBV6-5 and J is TRBJ2-5; either TRBD1 or TRBD2 may fit D (5 bases each). Germline assignment: CDR1 MNHEY and CDR2 SVGAGI. The CDR3 runs to 16 residues. The ends were cut back, 0 bases at V and 1 base at J, with 12 bases in the middle. CDR3 nucleotide sequence: TGTGCCAGCAGTTACTCCCCGGTAGGGACCCAAGAGACCCAGTACTTC. It codes for CASSYSPVGTQETQYF.

The chain joins TRBV28 to TRBJ2-1; D not resolved. The CDR3 runs to 16 residues. Trimming pared 3 bases from V and 0 bases from J, leaving 12 bases between. Germline assignment: CDR1 MDHEN and CDR2 SYDVKM. CDR3 nucleotides: TGTGCCAGCAGTTTCAGCCAGGACGGCTCCTACAATGAGCAGTTCTTC. This encodes CASSFSQDGSYNEQFF.

The chain has TRBV11-1 and TRBJ2-1, with 7 bases aligning to TRBD2. J gave up 2 bases and V 1 base, and 2 bases lay outside the gene matches. This CDR3 contains 15 residues. The germline CDR1 and CDR2 sequences are SGHAT and FQDESV (reference sequence). CDR3 residues: CASSLERGTYNEQFF. The CDR3 bases are TGTGCCAGCAGCTTAGAGCGGGGAACCTACAATGAGCAGTTCTTC.

This chain connects TRBV29-1 to TRBJ2-3, with TRBD2 identical over 11 bases. In germline, CDR1 is SQVTM, CDR2 ANQGSEA. The CDR3 loop spans 15 amino acids. V shed 4 bases, J shed 2 bases, and the junction held 5 bases outside the gene matches. The CDR3 DNA is TGCAGCGTTGTCCTAGCGGGAGGCCCCACAGATACGCAGTATTTT. It translates to CSVVLAGGPTDTQYF.

This sequence joins TRBV4-1 and TRBJ2-3; no definite D call. Trimming removed 5 bases at V and 1 base at J, with 16 bases between. Germline CDR1 reads MGHRA; CDR2 reads YSYEKL. This CDR3 has 16 amino acids. The CDR3 protein is CASSTAPGRGTDTQYF. In DNA, the CDR3 is TGCGCCAGCAGCACAGCTCCTGGTCGGGGCACAGATACGCAGTATTTT.

V usage is TRBV11-2 and J usage is TRBJ2-3, with 7 bases lining up with TRBD2. Germline lookup yields CDR1 SGHAT and CDR2 FQNNGV. The CDR3 is 16 residues long. The junction had 8 bases not matched to a gene; V was cut back by 0 bases and J by 5 bases. CDR3 sequence: CASSLDYAGALDTQYF. In DNA, the CDR3 is TGTGCCAGCAGCTTAGATTATGCGGGAGCTTTAGATACGCAGTATTTT.

As concerns this clone: Within the sample, other DNA sequences also encode this same CDR3. V and J are TRBV7-9 and TRBJ1-2; 8 bases are shared with TRBD1. There are 14 residues in the CDR3. Germline loops: CDR1 SEHNR, CDR2 FQNEAQ (reference sequence). Trimming cost V 5 bases and J 4 bases; bases outside gene matches: 6. In DNA, the CDR3 is TGTGCCAGCAGCCTAGGGGACAGGATCTATGGCTACACCTTC. This codes for CASSLGDRIYGYTF.

J is TRBJ2-2 and V is TRBV28; 9 nucleotides line up with TRBD2. Germline-derived CDR1 and CDR2 are MDHEN and SYDVKM. The CDR3 totals 17 residues. V dropped 6 bases and J dropped 5; count of bases not matched to a gene: 13. The chain's CDR3 is CASSPGGGRAATGELFF. The DNA for the CDR3 is TGTGCCAGCAGCCCCGGGGGCGGGAGGGCCGCGACCGGGGAGCTGTTTTTT.

V and J are TRBV7-9 and TRBJ1-4; D is uncertain. Germline V gives CDR1 SEHNR, CDR2 FQNEAQ (reference sequence). The V and J ends lost 0 bases and 3 bases respectively, with 11 bases between them. This CDR3 is 16 amino acids long. The CDR3: CASSLAKAGANEKLFF. The CDR3 DNA follows: TGTGCCAGCAGCTTAGCGAAGGCCGGAGCTAATGAAAAACTGTTTTTT.

This chain uses TRBV7-6 with TRBJ1-1; D is unclear. Trimming left V 1 base short and J 1 base short, with 7 bases between. The CDR3 is 14 residues long. The germline CDR1 and CDR2 sequences are SGHVS and FNYEAQ. CDR3 amino acids: CASSLEVRNTEAFF. The CDR3 DNA reads as TGTGCCAGCAGCTTAGAAGTCCGGAACACTGAAGCTTTCTTT.

The CDR3 reads CASSTPLNRGRQPQHF. The CDR3 DNA reads TGTGCCAGTAGTACTCCCTTAAACAGGGGGCGGCAGCCCCAGCATTTT. The chain combines TRBV19 with TRBJ1-5; 9 nucleotides align to TRBD1. The CDR3 extends over 16 amino acids. Unmatched junction bases numbered 11, after V lost 4 bases and J lost 7 bases. Germline-derived CDR1 and CDR2 are LNHDA and SQIVND (reference sequence).

Regarding this clone: This same CDR3 is encoded by further DNA sequences in the sample. The V gene is TRBV27, the J gene TRBJ2-7, with D possibly TRBD2 on 6 matching bases. Trimming left V 1 base short and J 1 base short, with 8 bases between. Germline CDR1 reads MNHEY; CDR2 reads SMNVEV (reference sequence). CDR3 size: 14 residues. The CDR3 here is CASSLLGGSYEQYF. Here the CDR3 DNA reads TGTGCCAGCAGTTTATTGGGGGGTTCCTACGAGCAGTACTTC.

The chain links TRBV9 to TRBJ2-3; no clear D. This CDR3 has 13 amino acids. The V gene lost 1 base and the J gene lost 5 bases, with 8 bases spanning the gap. Looked up from germline, CDR1 is SGDLS and CDR2 is YYNGEE. As DNA, the CDR3 is TGTGCCAGCAGCGTATACCAGCAAGATACGCAGTATTTT. Translated, it gives CASSVYQQDTQYF.

The J gene is TRBJ1-5, the V gene TRBV6-1, with D possibly being TRBD1 (6 bases). The CDR3 length is 19 residues. Trimming removed 0 bases at V and 1 base at J, with 19 bases between. CDR1 and CDR2 from the germline V gene are MNHNS and SASEGT. The DNA for the CDR3 is TGTGCCAGCAGTGAAGCTACGGGGGCCAAGAGCTGGAGCAATCAGCCCCAGCATTTT. Encoded protein: CASSEATGAKSWSNQPQHF.

V gene TRBV9 combines with J gene TRBJ2-7; D remains ambiguous. V dropped 4 bases and J dropped 0 bases, with 5 bases sitting between them. This CDR3 comprises 12 residues. From germline, CDR1 is SGDLS and CDR2 YYNGEE. CDR3 in DNA: TGTGCCAGCAGCCAGAACTCCTACGAGCAGTACTTC. This codes for CASSQNSYEQYF.

The chain uses TRBV7-6 and TRBJ2-5; D ambiguous. Germline assignment: CDR1 SGHVS and CDR2 FNYEAQ. The CDR3 covers 13 residues. V was trimmed by 5 bases and J by 7 bases, leaving 14 bases between them. The CDR3 here is CASSLPAEGTQYF. The CDR3 DNA follows: TGTGCCAGCAGCCTCCCGGCCGAAGGGACCCAGTACTTC.

The chain recombines TRBV28 with TRBJ1-2; D perhaps matches TRBD1 (6 bases). The CDR3 extends over 14 amino acids. The V end was cut by 6 bases, the J end by 4 bases, with 15 bases between. Germline values: CDR1 MDHEN, CDR2 SYDVKM. CDR3 residues: CASRPNDRRYGYTF. In nucleotides, the CDR3 is TGTGCCAGCAGACCCAATGACAGGCGCTATGGCTACACCTTC.

The table lists this clone with a count of one. V is TRBV19 and J is TRBJ2-1; 8 nucleotides agree with TRBD2. Germline values: CDR1 LNHDA, CDR2 SQIVND (reference sequence). J gave up 6 bases and V 7 bases, and 14 bases lay outside the gene matches. The CDR3 is made up of 16 amino acids. DNA of the CDR3: TGTGCCAGTAACCCTCGGGAGGGCCTAGCGAGCAATGAGCAGTTCTTC. Translated: CASNPREGLASNEQFF.